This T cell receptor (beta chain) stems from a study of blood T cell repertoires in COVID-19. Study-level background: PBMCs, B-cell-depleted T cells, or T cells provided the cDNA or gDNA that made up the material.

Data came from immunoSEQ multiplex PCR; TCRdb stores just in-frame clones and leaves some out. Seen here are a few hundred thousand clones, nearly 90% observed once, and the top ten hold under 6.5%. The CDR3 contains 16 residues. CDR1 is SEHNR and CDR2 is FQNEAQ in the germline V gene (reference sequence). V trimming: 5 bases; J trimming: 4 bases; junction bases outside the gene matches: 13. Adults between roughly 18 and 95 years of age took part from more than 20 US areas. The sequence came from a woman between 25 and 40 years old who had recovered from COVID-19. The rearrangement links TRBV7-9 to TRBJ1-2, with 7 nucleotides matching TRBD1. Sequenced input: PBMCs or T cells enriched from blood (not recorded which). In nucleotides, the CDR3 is TGTGCCAGCAGCCGATCTGGGGGACAGCTGGGCTATGGCTACACCTTC. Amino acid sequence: CASSRSGGQLGYGYTF.